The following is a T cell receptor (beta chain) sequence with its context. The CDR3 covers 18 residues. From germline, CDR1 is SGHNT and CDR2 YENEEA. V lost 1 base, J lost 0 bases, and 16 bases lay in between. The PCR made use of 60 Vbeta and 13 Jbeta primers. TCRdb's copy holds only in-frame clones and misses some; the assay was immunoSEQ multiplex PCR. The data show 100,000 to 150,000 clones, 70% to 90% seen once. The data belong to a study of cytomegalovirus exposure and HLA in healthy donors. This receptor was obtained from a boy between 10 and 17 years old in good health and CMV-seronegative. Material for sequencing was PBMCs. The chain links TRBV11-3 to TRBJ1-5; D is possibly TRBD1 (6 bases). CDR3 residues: CASSLVSRGDYSNQPQHF. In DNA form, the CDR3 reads TGTGCCAGCAGCTTAGTTTCCAGGGGAGACTATAGCAATCAGCCCCAGCATTTT.